These 20 T cell receptor beta chains originate from one sample sequenced in a study of shared clonotypes between healthy human individuals. Clones were sequenced by immunoSEQ multiplex PCR, and TCRdb holds only the in-frame ones, with some missing. The table records approximately 1.5 million clones, approximately 98% of them present only once. The sequenced sample was naive CD4+ T cells sorted from blood. Subset denoted: CD45RA+ positively selected. The receptor set was obtained from a man aged 30 to 45 in good health.

This rearrangement joins TRBV27 to TRBJ1-5, with TRBD1 matching 10 bases. The CDR3 is 16 residues long. From germline, CDR1 is MNHEY and CDR2 SMNVEV (reference sequence). J lost 6 bases, V lost 4 bases, and 9 bases had no gene match. The CDR3 sequence is CASSSLTGTGAQPQHF. The CDR3 DNA reads as TGTGCCAGCAGTTCCCTAACCGGGACAGGGGCTCAGCCCCAGCATTTT.

This clone was seen a single time. The CDR3, as DNA: TGTGCCAGCAGACGACTAGCGGGAGGCGGCAATGAGCAGTTCTTC. Its protein product is CASRRLAGGGNEQFF. This sequence joins TRBV2 and TRBJ2-1; 13 bases agree with TRBD2. This CDR3 comprises 15 residues. The germline gives CDR1 SNHLY, CDR2 FYNNEI. The ends lost 6 bases at V and 6 bases at J; junction bases unmatched: 5.

Comment on this clone: The same CDR3 is also encoded by other DNA sequences in this sample. The J gene is TRBJ1-1, the V gene TRBV19, with a possible D match to TRBD1 (6 bases). The CDR3 extends over 14 amino acids. The V gene lost 1 base and the J gene lost 8 bases, with 14 bases spanning the gap. Germline V gives CDR1 LNHDA, CDR2 SQIVND (reference sequence). CDR3 amino acids: CASSIVQGTTEAFF. The DNA for the CDR3 is TGTGCCAGTAGTATAGTTCAGGGGACCACAGAAGCTTTCTTT.

This sequence joins TRBV7-2 and TRBJ2-1, with 8 bases fitting TRBD2. Germline V gene sequence: CDR1 SGHTA, CDR2 FQGNSA. The junction had 5 bases not matched to a gene; V was cut back by 5 bases and J by 2 bases. There are 15 residues in the CDR3. This CDR3 is CASSISGNTYNEQFF. The CDR3 DNA reads as TGTGCCAGCAGCATTAGCGGGAACACCTACAATGAGCAGTTCTTC.

The rearrangement uses TRBV2 and TRBJ1-2; D remains ambiguous. Germline CDR1 is SNHLY and CDR2 is FYNNEI. V was cut by 3 bases and J by 4 bases, with 9 bases left in between. CDR3 length equals 13 residues. In nucleotides, the CDR3 is TGTGCCAGCAGTGACGGCAGCCCCTATGGCTACACCTTC. Protein: CASSDGSPYGYTF.

The genes are TRBV11-2 and TRBJ1-1; 7 bases match TRBD1. Germline loops: CDR1 SGHAT, CDR2 FQNNGV. The CDR3 totals 17 residues. V lost 5 bases, J lost 0 bases, and 12 bases stayed unmatched. This chain's CDR3 is CASSTGTVGGLNTEAFF. CDR3 nucleotide sequence: TGTGCCAGCAGCACAGGGACAGTCGGGGGGCTGAACACTGAAGCTTTCTTT.

The chain couples TRBV18 to TRBJ2-1; D is unresolved. This CDR3 comprises 12 residues. Between the trimmed V and J ends, which lost 2 bases and 8 bases, there was a span of 7 bases. Germline values: CDR1 KGHSH, CDR2 LQKENI. The CDR3 loop is CASSPYRDEQFF. DNA for the CDR3: TGTGCCAGCTCACCATATCGGGATGAGCAGTTCTTC.

The chain is built from TRBV2 and TRBJ2-6; tentative D call: TRBD1 (7 bases). Germline assignment: CDR1 SNHLY and CDR2 FYNNEI. The CDR3 extends over 22 amino acids. CDR3 nucleotide sequence: TGTGCTAACAGCAGCCCCTCGGGACAACCAGGGGGGAAGATCTCTGGGGCCAACGTCCTGACTTTC. Amino acids: CANSSPSGQPGGKISGANVLTF.

This chain links TRBV28 with TRBJ1-5, with D possibly being TRBD1 (5 bases). Germline V gives CDR1 MDHEN, CDR2 SYDVKM. V gave up 7 bases and J gave up 1 base, with 14 bases separating them. The CDR3 is 15 residues long. This CDR3 reads CASTFRGRSNQPQHF. The CDR3 DNA follows: TGTGCCAGCACCTTTAGGGGAAGAAGCAATCAGCCCCAGCATTTT.

The V and J genes are TRBV18 and TRBJ1-2; TRBD1 aligns across 8 bases. The CDR3 consists of 14 residues. In germline, CDR1 is KGHSH, CDR2 LQKENI. V gave up 5 bases and J gave up 4 bases; unmatched junction bases: 6. This CDR3 reads CASSSGGEGYGYTF. The CDR3 nucleotides are TGTGCCAGCTCATCAGGGGGCGAGGGCTATGGCTACACCTTC.

The gene calls are TRBV18 and TRBJ2-7, with 10 nucleotides matching TRBD2. Unmatched junction bases numbered 4, after V lost 3 bases and J lost 2 bases. Germline loops: CDR1 KGHSH, CDR2 LQKENI. The CDR3 runs 15 residues. DNA for the CDR3: TGTGCCAGCTCACCTCCTAGCGGGAGTCCCTACGAGCAGTACTTC. It is translated as CASSPPSGSPYEQYF.

J is TRBJ2-2 and V is TRBV11-2, with 7 bases aligning to TRBD2. CDR1 is SGHAT and CDR2 is FQNNGV in the germline V gene. The CDR3 consists of 16 residues. V dropped 2 bases and J dropped 3; count of bases not matched to a gene: 6. The CDR3 DNA follows: TGTGCCAGCAGCTTATCTGCGGGAGTGGACACCGGGGAGCTGTTTTTT. It specifies CASSLSAGVDTGELFF. The complete variable domain, with remaining parts taken from reference TRBV11-2 and TRBJ2-2, reads EAGVAQSPRYKIIEKRQSVAFWCNPISGHATLYWYQQILGQGPKLLIQFQNNGVVDDSQLPKDRFSAERLKGVDSTLKIQPAKLEDSAVYLCASSLSAGVDTGELFFGEGSRLTVL.

The gene calls are TRBV7-9 and TRBJ2-1; 8 bases agree with TRBD2. The CDR3 is made up of 17 amino acids. V trimming: 5 bases; J trimming: 1 base; junction bases outside the gene matches: 10. CDR1 is SEHNR, CDR2 FQNEAQ, per germline (reference sequence). CDR3 amino acids: CASSPRWSGSSYNEQFF. The CDR3 DNA is TGTGCCAGCAGCCCCCGGTGGAGCGGGAGTTCCTACAATGAGCAGTTCTTC.

This chain joins TRBV4-1 and TRBJ1-2; TRBD1 aligns across 12 bases. The V gene's germline CDR1 is MGHRA and CDR2 YSYEKL. J was trimmed by 8 bases and V by 0 bases; bases with no gene match: 10. The CDR3 consists of 17 residues. The CDR3 loop reads CASSQEGTGGALGGYTF. The CDR3, as DNA: TGCGCCAGCAGCCAAGAGGGGACAGGGGGCGCGTTGGGCGGCTACACCTTC.

Concerning this clone: Other DNA sequences in this specimen translate into the identical CDR3. V is TRBV18 and J is TRBJ2-2, with a tentative D call TRBD2 (6 bases). This CDR3 is built from 13 residues. V dropped 2 bases and J dropped 5 bases, with 6 bases sitting between them. Per the germline V gene, CDR1 is KGHSH and CDR2 is LQKENI. The DNA for the CDR3 is TGTGCCAGCTCACCAGGGGGGACCGGGGAGCTGTTTTTT. Translated: CASSPGGTGELFF.

The chain carries TRBV27 and TRBJ2-7; D is undetermined. V was pared by 10 bases and J by 0 bases, with 19 bases between. This CDR3 is built from 15 residues. The germline V gene has CDR1 MNHEY and CDR2 SMNVEV (reference sequence). The CDR3 is CATSAVGRSSYEQYF. The CDR3, as DNA: TGTGCCACCTCGGCGGTTGGGCGGTCCTCCTACGAGCAGTACTTC.

This chain links TRBV7-9 with TRBJ2-7; 7 nucleotides align to TRBD1. Looked up from germline, CDR1 is SEHNR and CDR2 is FQNEAQ (reference sequence). J was trimmed by 2 bases and V by 3 bases; bases with no gene match: 4. This CDR3 is built from 14 residues. Here the CDR3 reads CASSFGQAPYEQYF. The CDR3 coding sequence is TGTGCCAGCAGCTTCGGACAGGCCCCCTACGAGCAGTACTTC.

This clone occurred once. Additional DNA sequences in this sample encode the identical CDR3. V usage is TRBV5-1 and J usage is TRBJ2-3; 9 positions match TRBD1. This CDR3 is built from 16 residues. The V and J ends lost 0 bases and 3 bases, in that order; junction bases with no gene match: 5. In germline, CDR1 is SGHRS, CDR2 YFSETQ. CDR3 DNA: TGCGCCAGCAGCTTGGAGGGACAGGGCGTGACAGATACGCAGTATTTT. This sequence encodes CASSLEGQGVTDTQYF.

V usage is TRBV4-1 and J usage is TRBJ1-5, with TRBD1 identical over 7 bases. CDR3 length equals 15 residues. CDR1 MGHRA and CDR2 YSYEKL come from the germline V gene. V dropped 3 bases and J dropped 3; count of bases not matched to a gene: 5. CDR3 sequence (DNA): TGCGCCAGCAGCCAGTGGGGACAGTCCAATCAGCCCCAGCATTTT. Translation gives CASSQWGQSNQPQHF.

The gene calls are TRBV7-9 and TRBJ1-4; D gene uncertain. With 9 bases removed from V and 11 bases from J, the gap between germline ends came to 19 bases. The CDR3 sequence is 13 residues long. The germline V gene encodes CDR1 SEHNR and CDR2 FQNEAQ (reference sequence). For the CDR3, the DNA is TGTGCCAGTTCTCGGATCACATTAGGGAAACTGTTTTTT. It specifies CASSRITLGKLFF.